A single sample gave rise to the 3 T cell receptor beta chains below, sequenced in a study of blood T cell repertoires in COVID-19. Profiled with immunoSEQ multiplex PCR; TCRdb holds only in-frame clones, not every one. The repertoire includes tens of thousands of clones, roughly three quarters of them detected once, and under 2.5% sits in the top ten. Sample: peripheral blood. The receptor source for this set is a man between 70 and 80 years old with COVID-19, enrolled during active disease.

The V call is TRBV7-2, the J call TRBJ1-1; D gene unclear. The germline V and J ends were trimmed by 1 base and 8 bases, with 17 bases remaining between them. There are 15 residues in the CDR3. Germline V gives CDR1 SGHTA, CDR2 FQGNSA. The CDR3 DNA follows: TGTGCCAGCAGCTTAGAACTTCCGGTGTACGGGGAAGCTTTCTTT. The encoded protein is CASSLELPVYGEAFF. The variable domain in full, completed from reference TRBV7-2 and TRBJ1-1, reads GAGVSQSPSNKVTEKGKDVELRCDPISGHTALYWYRQSLGQGLEFLIYFQGNSAPDKSGLPSDRFSAERTGGSVSTLTIQRTQQEDSAVYLCASSLELPVYGEAFFGQGTRLTVV.

The V call is TRBV15, the J call TRBJ2-5; D is perhaps TRBD1 (7 bases). Germline CDR1 reads LNHNV; CDR2 reads YYDKDF (reference sequence). The ends were cut back, 5 bases at V and 3 bases at J, with 13 bases in the middle. CDR3 length equals 14 residues. The CDR3 bases are TGTGCCACCAGCGGAGGGGGCGGGGAAGAGACCCAGTACTTC. Encoded protein: CATSGGGGEETQYF.

This chain joins TRBV19 and TRBJ1-3, with D hard to call. Germline assignment: CDR1 LNHDA and CDR2 SQIVND (reference sequence). V lost 6 bases and J lost 0, with 15 bases in between. The CDR3 has 16 amino acids. This CDR3 is CASRSAAISSGNTIYF. In DNA, the CDR3 is TGTGCCAGTAGGAGCGCCGCTATTAGCTCTGGAAACACCATATATTTT.